A single sample gave rise to the 23 T cell receptor beta chains below, sequenced in a study of Graves' ophthalmopathy and Graves' hyperthyroidism. From RNA, the CDR3 regions of TCR beta chains were amplified and sequenced. HTBI primers primed a first-round RT-PCR, and a second-round multiplex PCR followed. One entry per CDR3 protein results from TCRdb running MiXCR on the multiplex PCR reads. The sample comprises approximately 700,000 distinct CDR3 sequences, around 40% of which are singletons, and 44% rests with the top ten. The sample consisted of peripheral blood. The receptors were gathered from an adult man with Graves' ophthalmopathy.

This chain uses TRBV12-3 or TRBV12-4 with TRBJ2-5; 8 nucleotides agree with TRBD1. Trimming at V came to 8 bases and at J to 1 base, leaving 3 bases not matched to a gene. The CDR3 has 13 amino acids. The CDR3 protein is CASLGQGQETQYF. As DNA, the CDR3 is TGTGCCAGCCTAGGACAGGGCCAAGAGACCCAGTACTTC.

The gene calls are TRBV27 and TRBJ2-7, with TRBD1 identical over 9 bases. J gave up 2 bases and V 5 bases, and 10 bases lay outside the gene matches. The CDR3 is made up of 16 amino acids. Per the germline V gene, CDR1 is MNHEY and CDR2 is SMNVEV (reference sequence). CDR3 amino acids: CASSLGPGTGTYEQYF. DNA for the CDR3: TGTGCCAGCAGTCTCGGCCCCGGGACAGGGACCTACGAGCAGTACTTC.

This chain joins TRBV7-2 and TRBJ2-7, with D perhaps TRBD1 or TRBD2 (6 bases each). V was shortened by 2 bases and J by 2 bases, with 10 bases between the two germline ends. Germline V gene lookup returns CDR1 SGHTA and CDR2 FQGNSA. CDR3 length equals 14 residues. CDR3 protein: CASSLKRGAYEQYF. The CDR3 bases are TGTGCCAGCAGCTTAAAGAGGGGGGCCTACGAGCAGTACTTC.

This clonotype was detected only a few times. The chain links TRBV25-1 to TRBJ2-5, with 8 bases aligning to TRBD1. Germline V gives CDR1 MGHDK, CDR2 SYGVNS. Trimming took 8 bases from V and 5 from J; bases not matched to a gene: 10. CDR3 length: 14 residues. This CDR3 reads CASSSGGGSETQYF. DNA of the CDR3: TGTGCCAGCTCGTCAGGGGGCGGGTCGGAGACCCAGTACTTC.

This clonotype has more than one count but fewer than ten. CDR3 coding DNA: TGCAGTGCTAGAGTGACAGGGGGCTTCTACGAGCAGTACTTC. Translation: CSARVTGGFYEQYF. The chain is built from TRBV20-1 and TRBJ2-7; 10 bases align to TRBD1. Germline V gives CDR1 DFQATT, CDR2 SNEGSKA (reference sequence). V shed 1 base, J shed 3 bases, and the junction held 3 bases outside the gene matches. The CDR3 has 14 amino acids.

A note on this clonotype: A read error is likely, as this CDR3 ends without the conserved phenylalanine or tryptophan. This chain connects TRBV7-2 to TRBJ1-2; TRBD1 is a possible D gene (6 bases). Per the germline V gene, CDR1 is SGHTA and CDR2 is FQGNSA. This CDR3 comprises 14 residues. The V end was cut by 6 bases, the J end by 4 bases, with 15 bases between. As DNA, the CDR3 is TGTGCCAGCAGTTTAACAGGGAACAGCTATGGCTACACCCTC. Amino acids: CASSLTGNSYGYTL.

The chain recombines TRBV2 with TRBJ2-7, with 7 bases lining up with TRBD1. V shed 6 bases, J shed 2 bases, and the junction held 7 bases outside the gene matches. The germline V gene encodes CDR1 SNHLY and CDR2 FYNNEI. This CDR3 has 14 amino acids. CDR3 in DNA: TGTGCCAGCAGCTACCGACAGGGAACCTACGAGCAGTACTTC. Its protein is CASSYRQGTYEQYF.

This clonotype was observed at least ten times. Written as DNA, the CDR3 is TGTGCCAGCAGCTTAGAGACGGGACGAAACACCATATATTTT. Translated: CASSLETGRNTIYF. The rearrangement links TRBV7-9 to TRBJ1-3, with D perhaps TRBD1 (5 bases). V lost 1 base and J lost 5, with 9 bases in between. The CDR3 consists of 14 residues. Germline CDR1 reads SEHNR; CDR2 reads FQNEAQ (reference sequence).

This clonotype was detected many times. The rearrangement uses TRBV19 and TRBJ1-2, with a possible D match to TRBD1 (5 bases). This CDR3 has 14 amino acids. V was shortened by 5 bases and J by 9 bases, with 19 bases between the two germline ends. Germline CDR1 and CDR2: LNHDA and SQIVND (reference sequence). CDR3 in DNA: TGTGCCAGTAGTGGCCCCGACAGAAACCGCCGCTACACCTTC. Encoded protein: CASSGPDRNRRYTF.

This clonotype was seen ten or more times. At one end the junction does not follow the germline gene, possibly because of a read error. This chain links TRBV24-1 with TRBJ1-5, with TRBD1 matching over 8 bases. The CDR3 length is 14 residues. From germline, CDR1 is KGHDR and CDR2 SFDVKD. The CDR3 sequence is CASSDRGGNQPQHF. DNA for the CDR3: TGCGCCAGCAGCGACAGGGGAGGCAATCAGCCCCAGCATTTT.

This clonotype came up a few times. The CDR3 here is CASSSPGGSGYTF. CDR3 sequence (DNA): TGTGCCAGCAGTTCGCCAGGGGGCAGTGGCTACACCTTC. The rearrangement uses TRBV2 and TRBJ1-2; 8 nucleotides match TRBD1. The CDR3 covers 13 residues. The germline V gene has CDR1 SNHLY and CDR2 FYNNEI. V was clipped by 5 bases and J by 7 bases; unmatched bases: 6.

Notes on this clonotype: Since a much larger clone is just one base distant, this may be a read error. The chain recombines TRBV10-3 with TRBJ2-7, with no clear D. This CDR3 is 18 amino acids long. V was trimmed by 3 bases and J by 4 bases, leaving 25 bases between them. Germline V gene sequence: CDR1 ENHRY, CDR2 SYGVKD. The CDR3 nucleotides are TGTGCCATCAGTGATAGTGTTGGCGCCAGTACCCGTCGATACGAGCAGTACTTC. Its protein is CAISDSVGASTRRYEQYF.

CDR3 sequence (DNA): TGTGCCAGCAGCTTAACTGGGAGGAAGGCTCGGAAGCGAGAGACCCAGTACTTC. Its translation: CASSLTGRKARKRETQYF. This chain uses TRBV7-8 with TRBJ2-5; D might be TRBD2 (6 bases). With 2 bases removed from V and 4 bases from J, the gap between germline ends came to 23 bases. Germline V gene lookup returns CDR1 SGHVS and CDR2 FQNEAQ. The CDR3 totals 18 residues.

V usage is TRBV5-1 and J usage is TRBJ2-2; weak D call: TRBD2 (6 bases). V gave up 3 bases and J gave up 7 bases, with 16 bases separating them. CDR1 SGHRS and CDR2 YFSETQ come from the germline V gene. The CDR3 sequence is 15 residues long. For the CDR3, the DNA is TGCGCCAGCAGCTCGACTACCGGGAGCAACGGGGAGCTGTTTTTT. Amino acids: CASSSTTGSNGELFF. The complete variable domain, with remaining parts taken from reference TRBV5-1 and TRBJ2-2, reads KAGVTQTPRYLIKTRGQQVTLSCSPISGHRSVSWYQQTPGQGLQFLFEYFSETQRNKGNFPGRFSGRQFSNSRSEMNVSTLELGDSALYLCASSSTTGSNGELFFGEGSRLTVL.

This clonotype was observed a handful of times. Mismatch with germline at one junction end may stem from a read error. This sequence joins TRBV24-1 and TRBJ1-6, with 8 positions matching TRBD1. CDR1 and CDR2 (germline): KGHDR, SFDVKD. The CDR3 totals 15 residues. CDR3 amino acids: CASSIRTGNNSPLHF. For the CDR3, the DNA is TGTGCCAGCAGTATTCGGACAGGGAATAATTCACCCCTCCACTTT.

This clonotype has at least ten counts. This rearrangement joins TRBV29-1 to TRBJ2-7; D might be TRBD2 (6 bases). The V and J ends lost 4 bases and 3 bases respectively, with 10 bases between them. This CDR3 is 12 amino acids long. CDR1 is SQVTM and CDR2 is ANQGSEA in the germline V gene. DNA for the CDR3: TGCAGCGTTGTGGACGGGAGCTACGAGCAGTACTTC. It translates to CSVVDGSYEQYF.

For this clonotype: A read error may produce the germline difference seen at one junction end. This sequence joins TRBV7-9 and TRBJ2-7, with 8 bases identical to TRBD1. The CDR3 totals 15 residues. CDR1 and CDR2 from the germline V gene are SEHNR and FQNEAQ (reference sequence). The CDR3 coding sequence is TGCGCCAGCAGCCAAGTAGGACAGGGATCCTACGAGCAGTACTTC. It is translated as CASSQVGQGSYEQYF.

This clonotype was seen ten or more times. This chain uses TRBV7-2 with TRBJ2-5, with D perhaps TRBD1 (5 bases). The germline V and J ends were trimmed by 5 bases and 5 bases, with 15 bases remaining between them. In germline, CDR1 is SGHTA, CDR2 FQGNSA. This CDR3 has 14 residues. This CDR3 reads CASSHSRGRETQYF. The CDR3 bases are TGTGCCAGCAGCCACAGTAGGGGCAGGGAGACCCAGTACTTC.

With respect to this clonotype: The junction does not match germline at one end; this may be a read error. V gene TRBV10-3 combines with J gene TRBJ1-2; 7 nucleotides agree with TRBD1. The germline V gene has CDR1 ENHRY and CDR2 SYGVKD. This CDR3 is built from 15 residues. This chain's CDR3 is CASSLSSGQNYGYTF. For the CDR3, the DNA is TGTGCCAGCAGTTTGAGTTCGGGACAGAACTATGGCTACACCTTC.

The CDR3 nucleotides read TGTGCCGGAATTCGAGACTCTGGGGCCAACGTCCTGACTTTC. Its translation: CAGIRDSGANVLTF. The V call is TRBV10-3, the J call TRBJ2-6; no reliable D call. The CDR3 covers 14 residues. Germline-derived CDR1 and CDR2 are ENHRY and SYGVKD. V was shortened by 11 bases and J by 0 bases, with 11 bases between the two germline ends.

This rearrangement joins TRBV12-3 or TRBV12-4 to TRBJ1-6; D is perhaps TRBD1 (6 bases). The CDR3 length is 15 residues. V lost 3 bases and J 9 bases, leaving 15 bases between the germline ends. CDR3 residues: CASSLAGALSSPLHF. The CDR3 nucleotides are TGTGCCAGCAGTTTGGCAGGGGCGTTAAGTTCACCCCTCCACTTT.

The chain carries TRBV7-2 and TRBJ1-3; no firm D call. From germline, CDR1 is SGHTA and CDR2 FQGNSA. CDR3 length: 16 residues. Trimming left V 4 bases short and J 0 bases short, with 13 bases between. The DNA of the CDR3 is TGTGCCAGCAGCTCAGATGGCCCTTTCTCTGGAAACACCATATATTTT. It encodes CASSSDGPFSGNTIYF.

The chain joins TRBV6-1 to TRBJ2-7; the match to TRBD2 covers 11 bases. The CDR3 runs to 15 residues. CDR1 is MNHNS and CDR2 is SASEGT in the germline V gene. Trimming removed 7 bases from V and 2 bases from J; junction bases left unmatched: 7. Here the CDR3 reads CASTIGLAGAYEQYF. The CDR3 nucleotides read TGTGCCAGCACCATCGGACTAGCGGGTGCCTACGAGCAGTACTTC.